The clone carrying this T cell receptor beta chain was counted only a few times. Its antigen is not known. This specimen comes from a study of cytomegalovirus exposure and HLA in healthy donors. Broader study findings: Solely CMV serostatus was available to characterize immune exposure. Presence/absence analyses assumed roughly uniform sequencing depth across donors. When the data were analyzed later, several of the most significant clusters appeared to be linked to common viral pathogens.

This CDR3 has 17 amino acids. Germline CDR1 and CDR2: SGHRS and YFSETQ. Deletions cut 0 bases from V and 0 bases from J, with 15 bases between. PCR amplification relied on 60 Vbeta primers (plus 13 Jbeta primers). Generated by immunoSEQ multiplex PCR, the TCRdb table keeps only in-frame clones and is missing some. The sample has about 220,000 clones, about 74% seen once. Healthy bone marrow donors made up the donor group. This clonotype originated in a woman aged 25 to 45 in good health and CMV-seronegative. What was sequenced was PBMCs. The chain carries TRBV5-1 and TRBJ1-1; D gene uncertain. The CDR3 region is CASSLGRGPGMNTEAFF. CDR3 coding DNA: TGCGCCAGCAGCTTGGGCCGCGGGCCAGGAATGAACACTGAAGCTTTCTTT.